This TCR beta chain was sequenced during a study of Graves' ophthalmopathy and Graves' hyperthyroidism. Regarding the study as a whole: Classification of ophthalmopathy versus stable hyperthyroidism by a 13-signature model yielded roughly 86% sensitivity and around 80% specificity.

RNA served as the template for amplifying TCR beta CDR3 regions. RT-PCR was first run with HTBI primers, then multiplex PCR in a second round. TCRdb re-derived calls from the multiplex PCR reads in MiXCR, one entry per CDR3 protein. The table has about 240,000 distinct CDR3 sequences, 45% seen once. In regard to this clonotype: Its cognate antigen is unknown. Mismatch with germline at one junction end may stem from a read error.

Germline CDR1 is SQVTM and CDR2 is ANQGSEA. This CDR3 has 10 amino acids. For donors with ophthalmopathy, the disease showed moderate-to-severe activity, reached CAS ≥3 and NOSPECS ≥4, and had lasted under 3 months. Lactation, pregnancy, uncontrolled infections and other autoimmune diseases were all grounds for excluding patients. The authors isolated PBMCs from around 10 ml of fresh peripheral blood. Material: peripheral blood. The chain couples TRBV29-1 to TRBJ2-5, with D unclear. The clonotype comes from an adult man with Graves' ophthalmopathy. As DNA, the CDR3 is TGCAGCGTTGGCCAAGAGACCCGGTACTTC. Amino acid sequence: CSVGQETRYF.